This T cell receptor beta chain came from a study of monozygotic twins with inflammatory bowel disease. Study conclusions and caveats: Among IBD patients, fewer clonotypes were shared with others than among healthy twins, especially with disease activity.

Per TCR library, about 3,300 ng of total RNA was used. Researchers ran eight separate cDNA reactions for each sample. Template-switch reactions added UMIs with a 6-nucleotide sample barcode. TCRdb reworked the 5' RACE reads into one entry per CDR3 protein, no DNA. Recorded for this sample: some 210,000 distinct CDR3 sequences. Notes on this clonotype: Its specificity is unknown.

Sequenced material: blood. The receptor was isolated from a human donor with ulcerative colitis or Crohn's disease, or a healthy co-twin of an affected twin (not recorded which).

The CDR3 protein is CASSPPASSYEQYF. V gene TRBV18 combines with J gene TRBJ2-7. The CDR3 extends over 14 amino acids. Germline-derived CDR1 and CDR2 are KGHSH and LQKENI.